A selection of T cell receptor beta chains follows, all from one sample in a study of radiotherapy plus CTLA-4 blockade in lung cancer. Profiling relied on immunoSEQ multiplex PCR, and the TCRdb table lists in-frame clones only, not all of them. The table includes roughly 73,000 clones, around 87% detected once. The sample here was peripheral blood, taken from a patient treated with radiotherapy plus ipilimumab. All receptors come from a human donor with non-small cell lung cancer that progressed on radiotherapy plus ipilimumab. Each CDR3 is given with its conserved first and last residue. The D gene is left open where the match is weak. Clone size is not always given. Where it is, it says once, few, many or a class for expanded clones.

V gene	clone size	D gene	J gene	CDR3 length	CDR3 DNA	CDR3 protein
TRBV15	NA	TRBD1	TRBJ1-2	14	TGTGCCACCAGCAGGGGACAGGGGGCGGGAGGCTACACCTTC	CATSRGQGAGGYTF
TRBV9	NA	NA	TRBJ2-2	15	TGTGCCAGCAGCGTAAGGGCCGTCGACACCGGGGAGCTGTTTTTT	CASSVRAVDTGELFF
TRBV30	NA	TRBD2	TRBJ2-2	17	TGTGCCTGGAGTGGGGTTGTTCGTGTACTAGCGACCGGGGAGCTGTTTTTT	CAWSGVVRVLATGELFF
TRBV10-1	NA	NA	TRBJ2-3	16	TGCGCCAGCAGTGAAGGGGGGGGCAGTGGAACAGATACGCAGTATTTT	CASSEGGGSGTDTQYF
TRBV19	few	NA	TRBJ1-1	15	TGTGCCAGTAACCCAGGGGTCGTTCGAGACACTGAAGCTTTCTTT	CASNPGVVRDTEAFF
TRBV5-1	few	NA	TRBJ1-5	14	TGCGCCAGCAGCTTGGGGGCGGGCAATCAGCCCCAGCATTTT	CASSLGAGNQPQHF
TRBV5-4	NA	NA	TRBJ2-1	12	TGTGCCAGCAGCTCAACTAGCAATGAGCAGTTCTTC	CASSSTSNEQFF
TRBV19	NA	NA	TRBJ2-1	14	TGTGCCAGTAGCGACAAGACGGCTTACAATGAGCAGTTCTTC	CASSDKTAYNEQFF
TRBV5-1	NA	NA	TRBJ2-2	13	TGCGCCAGCCAACAGGGTACGGGCTTCGAGCTGTTTTTT	CASQQGTGFELFF
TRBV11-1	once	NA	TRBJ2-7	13	TGTGCCAGCAGGGGCACAGTCTCCTACGAGCAGTACTTC	CASRGTVSYEQYF
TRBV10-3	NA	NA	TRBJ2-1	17	TGTGCCATCAGTGAGATCATAGTTGGGGGAGGAAGGAATGAGCAGTTCTTC	CAISEIIVGGGRNEQFF
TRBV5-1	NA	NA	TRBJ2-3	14	TGCGCCAGCAGCTTGGGCGGAACACAAAATACGCAGTATTTT	CASSLGGTQNTQYF
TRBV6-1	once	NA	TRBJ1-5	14	TGTGCCAGCAGCCCCTCGGGTAGCAATCAGCCCCAGCATTTT	CASSPSGSNQPQHF
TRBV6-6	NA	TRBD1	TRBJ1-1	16	TGTGCCAGCAGTTACGGCCCGGGACAGGGGAACACTGAAGCTTTCTTT	CASSYGPGQGNTEAFF
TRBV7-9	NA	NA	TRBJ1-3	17	TGTGCCAGCACCCTGGGGGGGCTTAGTTTCTCTGGAAACACCATATATTTT	CASTLGGLSFSGNTIYF
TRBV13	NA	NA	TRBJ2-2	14	TGTGCCAGCAGGTTTAACGCAAACACCGGGGAGCTGTTTTTT	CASRFNANTGELFF
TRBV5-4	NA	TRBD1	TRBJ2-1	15	TGTGCCAGCAGCTTGGGGGACAGGGGGCATAATGAGCAGTTCTTC	CASSLGDRGHNEQFF
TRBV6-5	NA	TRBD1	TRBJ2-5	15	TGTGCCAGCAGTTCCGAGGGGACAGTCCAAGAGACCCAGTACTTC	CASSSEGTVQETQYF
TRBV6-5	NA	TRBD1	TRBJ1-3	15	TGTGCCACACGCCTCGGGACAGGGTCTGGAAACACCATATATTTT	CATRLGTGSGNTIYF
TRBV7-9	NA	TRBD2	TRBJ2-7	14	TGTGCCAGCAGCCGCTCGGGGACTAGCGGCGAGCAGTACTTC	CASSRSGTSGEQYF
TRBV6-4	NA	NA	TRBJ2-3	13	TGTGCCAGCAGTGACGGGAGCACAGATACGCAGTATTTT	CASSDGSTDTQYF
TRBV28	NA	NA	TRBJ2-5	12	TGTGCCAGCAGACTGCCCGAAGAGACCCAGTACTTC	CASRLPEETQYF
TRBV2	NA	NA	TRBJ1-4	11	TGTGCCAGCAGTGCCGTACAGAAACTGTTTTTT	CASSAVQKLFF
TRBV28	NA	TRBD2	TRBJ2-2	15	TGTGCCAGCACCCCGGGACTAGCAGGAACCGGGGAGCTGTTTTTT	CASTPGLAGTGELFF
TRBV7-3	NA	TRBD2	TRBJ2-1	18	TGTGCCAGCAGCAACGCGGCGTCTAGCGGGGATATCAACAATGAGCAGTTCTTC	CASSNAASSGDINNEQFF
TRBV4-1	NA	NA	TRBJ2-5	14	TGCGCCAGCAGCCAAGCAACCCTCCAAGAGACCCAGTACTTC	CASSQATLQETQYF
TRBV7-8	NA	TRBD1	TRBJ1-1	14	TGTGCCAGCTTGCACAGGGGGCAGTACACTGAAGCTTTCTTT	CASLHRGQYTEAFF
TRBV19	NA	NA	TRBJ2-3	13	TGTGCCAGTAGTGCTGGACCGCACGATACGCAGTATTTT	CASSAGPHDTQYF
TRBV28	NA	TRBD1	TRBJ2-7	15	TGTGCCAGCAGTTCAGCCGGGACAGGGGTTTCCGAGCAGTACTTC	CASSSAGTGVSEQYF
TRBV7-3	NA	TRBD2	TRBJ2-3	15	TGTGCCAGCAGCTTAATAGCGGGATTCACAGATACGCAGTATTTT	CASSLIAGFTDTQYF
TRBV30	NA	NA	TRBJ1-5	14	TGTGCCTGGAGTTCGGAGGCATTTCCCCAGCCCCAGCATTTT	CAWSSEAFPQPQHF
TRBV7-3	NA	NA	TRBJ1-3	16	TGTGCCAGCAGCTTAGGGGGCTCTTTGGCTGGAAACACCATATATTTT	CASSLGGSLAGNTIYF
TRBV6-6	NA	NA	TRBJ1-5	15	TGTGCCAGCAGTGTGCGAGGGAATGGCAATCAGCCCCAGCATTTT	CASSVRGNGNQPQHF
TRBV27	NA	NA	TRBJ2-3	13	TGTGCCAGCAGTTTCTTTGACTTAGATACGCAGTATTTT	CASSFFDLDTQYF
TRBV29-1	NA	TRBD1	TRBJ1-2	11	TGCAGCGGACAGGGATCGGGGGGCTACACCTTC	CSGQGSGGYTF
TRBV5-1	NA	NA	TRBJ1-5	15	TGCGCCAGCAGCCCGGGGTTGGATAGCAATCAGCCCCAGCATTTT	CASSPGLDSNQPQHF
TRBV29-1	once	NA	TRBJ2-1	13	TGCAGCGTTTTCTCGGGTCAAAACAATGAGCAGTTCTTC	CSVFSGQNNEQFF
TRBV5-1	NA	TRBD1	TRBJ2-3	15	TGCGCCAGCAGCCTAAGACAGGGAAGGACAGATACGCAGTATTTT	CASSLRQGRTDTQYF
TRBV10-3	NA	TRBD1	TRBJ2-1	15	TGTGCCATCAGTGGCGGGACAGGGCCCCCCAATGAGCAGTTCTTC	CAISGGTGPPNEQFF
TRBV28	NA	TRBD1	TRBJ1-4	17	TGTGCCAGCAGTTCGGGGACAGGGGGCCCCCGAGACGAAAAACTGTTTTTT	CASSSGTGGPRDEKLFF
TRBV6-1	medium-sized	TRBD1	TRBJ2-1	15	TGTGCCAGCAGTGAAAACCGCGGACAGGTCCATGAGCAGTTCTTC	CASSENRGQVHEQFF
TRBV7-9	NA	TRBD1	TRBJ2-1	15	TGTGCCAGCAGCTGGACAGGGCTTTCCTACAATGAGCAGTTCTTC	CASSWTGLSYNEQFF
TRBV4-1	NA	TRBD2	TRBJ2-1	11	TGCGCCAGCAGCCAACCCGGGACTAGGGTCTTC	CASSQPGTRVF
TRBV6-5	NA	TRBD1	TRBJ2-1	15	TGTGCCAGCAGTCCAGACAGGGGTTATTACAATGAGCAGTTCTTC	CASSPDRGYYNEQFF
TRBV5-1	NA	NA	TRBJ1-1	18	TGCGCCAGCAGCTTTTCCCTAGGTGCCTATCGTCGCAACACTGAAGCTTTCTTT	CASSFSLGAYRRNTEAFF
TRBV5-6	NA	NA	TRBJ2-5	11	TGTGCCAGCAGCCGTAAAGAGACCCAGTACTTC	CASSRKETQYF